Sequencing of this TCR beta chain was carried out in a study of control samples from healthy donors and cancer patients. The table came from immunoSEQ multiplex PCR; TCRdb's copy has only in-frame clones and leaves some out. In the table there are some 120,000 clones, roughly 95% of which are singletons. The CDR3 totals 16 residues. Germline V gives CDR1 SGHNT, CDR2 YYREEE (reference sequence). After removal of 3 bases from V and 0 bases from J, the junction contained 3 bases not matched to a gene. This chain links TRBV5-4 with TRBJ2-1; 10 bases are a match to TRBD1. Sequencing was performed on blood. This clonotype was obtained from a young man in good health. As DNA, the CDR3 is TGTGCCAGCAGCTCTCGGACAGGGGGCTCCTACAATGAGCAGTTCTTC. Translated, it gives CASSSRTGGSYNEQFF.